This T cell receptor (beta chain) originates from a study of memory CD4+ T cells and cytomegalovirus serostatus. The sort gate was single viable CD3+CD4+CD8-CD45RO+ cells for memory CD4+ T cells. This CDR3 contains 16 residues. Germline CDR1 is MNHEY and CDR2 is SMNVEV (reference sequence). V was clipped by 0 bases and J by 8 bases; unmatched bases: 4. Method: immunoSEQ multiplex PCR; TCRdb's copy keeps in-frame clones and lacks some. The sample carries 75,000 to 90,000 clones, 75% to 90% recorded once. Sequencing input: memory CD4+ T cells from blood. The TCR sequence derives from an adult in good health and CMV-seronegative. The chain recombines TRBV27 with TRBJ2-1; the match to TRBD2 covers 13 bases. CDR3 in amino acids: CASSLSTSGGAHEQFF. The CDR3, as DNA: TGTGCCAGCAGTTTATCTACTAGCGGGGGGGCCCATGAGCAGTTCTTC.